Below, one T cell receptor beta chain is given with its context. The data were obtained in a study of blood T cell repertoires in COVID-19. Study-level information: From the United States, Italy and Spain came samples of acute and convalescent COVID-19. T cells, B-cell-depleted T cells, or PBMCs supplied cDNA or gDNA.

In the original processing: Reference gene primer amplification yielded estimated nucleated cell counts. TCRdb's table, derived via immunoSEQ multiplex PCR, lists solely in-frame clones and lacks some. V and J calls and clone size are those listed in that table; D and trimming were worked out from the DNA. This sample has some 250,000 clones, with around 80% found just once. Sequencing input: peripheral blood. The source is a man aged 40-49 years with active or convalescent COVID-19.

CDR3 amino acids: CASGLVSRANYGYTF. The CDR3 region has the DNA TGTGCTAGTGGTTTGGTATCCAGGGCGAACTATGGCTACACCTTC. The chain is built from TRBV12-5 and TRBJ1-2, with a tentative D call TRBD1 (5 bases). Germline CDR1 and CDR2: LGHNT and FRNRAP. This CDR3 region has 15 residues. V lost 0 bases and J 2 bases, leaving 10 bases between the germline ends.